The entry below gives a single TCR beta chain sequence along with its context. What it binds is not known. TCRdb re-called the reads through MiXCR, storing one row per CDR3 protein. The sample contains about 680,000 distinct CDR3 sequences, approximately 24% of which appear only once. This record belongs to a study of T cell repertoires in cytomegalovirus infection. About the study: CMV infection plus the matching HLA type was flagged by public TCR beta signatures.

Study-wide results and caveats: CMV carriers with the relevant HLA were identified by cumulative public TCR beta family frequency. The study found HLA-C-restricted CMV-specific TCR beta clonotypes dominating the ex vivo response.

The CDR3 runs 15 residues. From germline, CDR1 is SQVTM and CDR2 ANQGSEA. V dropped 2 bases and J dropped 1 base, with 11 bases sitting between them. Sequenced input: CD8+ T cells from PBMCs. The TCR sequence derives from a human donor in good health (CMV status not recorded). Some clones in this sample may be carry-over from other donors' samples. The chain couples TRBV29-1 to TRBJ2-2; no firm D call. CDR3 residues: CSVEIFAGNTGELFF. In nucleotides, the CDR3 is TGCAGCGTTGAAATATTCGCAGGGAACACCGGGGAGCTGTTTTTT.